Below, one T cell receptor beta chain is given with its context. This entry belongs to a study of T-cell reconstitution after alpha-beta-depleted transplantation in children. The V gene lost 2 bases and the J gene lost 2 bases, with 10 bases spanning the gap. The CDR3 runs 15 residues. Germline V gene sequence: CDR1 SGHTA, CDR2 FQGNSA. As it was prepared, the TCRbeta library received unique molecular identifiers. TCRdb ran MiXCR on the PCR reads and lists one entry per CDR3 protein. The profile shows nearly 400,000 distinct CDR3 sequences, about a fifth of them singletons. Here the sequenced sample was PBMCs from the stem cell graft donor, taken from the stem cell graft. The chain uses TRBV7-2 and TRBJ1-5, with D unresolved. The sequence was obtained from a human donor who donated a stem cell graft to a child with acute myeloid leukemia. CDR3 sequence: CASSLWRDGNQPQHF. The CDR3 DNA reads as TGTGCCAGCAGCTTATGGAGGGATGGCAATCAGCCCCAGCATTTT.